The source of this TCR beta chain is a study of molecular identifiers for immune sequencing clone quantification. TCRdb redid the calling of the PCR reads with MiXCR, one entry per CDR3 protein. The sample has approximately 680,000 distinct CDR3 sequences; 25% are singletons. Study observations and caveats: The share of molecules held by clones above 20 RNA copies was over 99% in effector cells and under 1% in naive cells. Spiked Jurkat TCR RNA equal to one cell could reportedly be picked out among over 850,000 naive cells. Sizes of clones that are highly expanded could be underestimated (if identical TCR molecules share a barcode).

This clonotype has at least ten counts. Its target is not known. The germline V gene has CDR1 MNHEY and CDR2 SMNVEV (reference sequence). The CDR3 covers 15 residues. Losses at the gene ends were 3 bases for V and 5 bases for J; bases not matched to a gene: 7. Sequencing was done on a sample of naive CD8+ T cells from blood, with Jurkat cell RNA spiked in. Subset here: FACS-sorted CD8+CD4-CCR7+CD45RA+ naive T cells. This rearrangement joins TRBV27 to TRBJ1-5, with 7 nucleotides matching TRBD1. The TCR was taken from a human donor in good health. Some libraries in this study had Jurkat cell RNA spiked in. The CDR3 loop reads CASSLLTGPDQPQHF. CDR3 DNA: TGTGCCAGCAGTTTGCTGACAGGGCCTGATCAGCCCCAGCATTTT.